This TCR beta chain was found in a study of T cell responses to AZD1222 COVID-19 vaccine. Worth noting for this clone: What it binds is not known.

Study-wide findings and caveats: After two AZD1222 doses, spike-specific TCR breadth and depth rose versus day 0.

Trimming took 8 bases from V and 9 from J, leaving 17 bases between them. The CDR3 runs to 14 residues. Looked up from germline, CDR1 is SGHTA and CDR2 is FQGNSA. Assay: immunoSEQ multiplex PCR; the TCRdb copy retains only in-frame clones and omits some. The repertoire holds almost 55,000 clones, with around 80% as singletons. The sequencing here drew on peripheral blood, taken on day 0 of AZD1222 vaccination. The TCR sequence derives from an adult in good health. V gene TRBV7-2 combines with J gene TRBJ1-6, with unresolved D. The CDR3 sequence: CASGFKAPGSPLHF. In DNA form, the CDR3 reads TGTGCCAGCGGTTTTAAGGCACCGGGTTCACCCCTCCACTTT. Full variable domain (rest looked up from reference TRBV7-2 and TRBJ1-6): GAGVSQSPSNKVTEKGKDVELRCDPISGHTALYWYRQSLGQGLEFLIYFQGNSAPDKSGLPSDRFSAERTGGSVSTLTIQRTQQEDSAVYLCASGFKAPGSPLHFGNGTRLTVT.